This TCR beta chain was obtained from a study of T cell responses to AZD1222 COVID-19 vaccine. Clones were read by immunoSEQ multiplex PCR, and TCRdb kept only the in-frame ones, dropping some. The sample has around 170,000 clones, just over 90% seen once. The V and J ends lost 2 bases and 8 bases, in that order; junction bases with no gene match: 7. Looked up from germline, CDR1 is MGHRA and CDR2 is YSYEKL. This CDR3 is 16 amino acids long. The chain employs TRBV4-1 and TRBJ2-1, with TRBD2 identical over 12 bases. Sequenced material: peripheral blood, taken on day 0 of AZD1222 vaccination. The sequence derives from an adult in good health. The CDR3 DNA follows: TGCGCCAGCAGCCAACGACGGACTAGCGGGATCTATGAGCAGTTCTTC. Translated: CASSQRRTSGIYEQFF.